This paragraph reports one TCR beta chain. The data originate from a study of blood T cell repertoires in COVID-19. In the study overall: The study drew acute and convalescent COVID-19 samples from the United States, Italy and Spain. PBMCs, B-cell-depleted T cells, or T cells provided the cDNA or gDNA that made up the material.

In the study's own analysis: Amplifying reference gene primers gave estimates of nucleated cell counts. Libraries were prepared by immunoSEQ multiplex PCR; TCRdb keeps only in-frame clonotypes and omits some of them. V, J and clone size were drawn from that table, and D and trimming were deduced from the DNA. The repertoire consists of under 150,000 clones, with about nine tenths occurring once and the leading ten covering approximately 2.5%. Per the germline V gene, CDR1 is MNHNS and CDR2 is SASEGT. This CDR3 region has 15 residues. V lost 2 bases, J lost 0 bases, and 3 bases stayed unmatched. The chain recombines TRBV6-1 with TRBJ1-1; TRBD1 matches at 7 bases. The receptor comes from a human donor in a cohort sampled during active COVID-19. The sequenced sample was peripheral blood. CDR3 loop: CASSERGTVNTEAFF. CDR3 coding DNA: TGTGCCAGCAGTGAAAGAGGGACAGTGAACACTGAAGCTTTCTTT.